Shown below are 12 T cell receptor beta chains from a single sample sequenced in a study of beta chain features in type 1 diabetes. The entirety of the isolated RNA underwent reverse transcription, so expressed TCRB transcripts were sequenced. Profiled with immunoSEQ multiplex PCR; TCRdb holds only in-frame clones, not every one. The table has hundreds of thousands of clones, less than 10% seen once. Sequenced: central memory CD4+ T cells from blood. The receptors were sampled from a woman aged 18-29 years in good health.

In its sample, this clone was seen a few times. The rearrangement joins TRBV18 to TRBJ2-7; possibly TRBD1 or TRBD2 for D (5 bases each). V was trimmed by 5 bases and J by 5 bases, leaving 10 bases between them. Germline V gene data show CDR1 as KGHSH and CDR2 as LQKENI. The CDR3 totals 12 residues. This CDR3 reads CASSTQGDEQYF. The CDR3 region has the DNA TGTGCCAGCTCAACCCAGGGAGACGAGCAGTACTTC.

In its sample, this clone was seen a few times. Other DNA sequences in this specimen translate into the identical CDR3. This sequence joins TRBV11-3 and TRBJ2-1; 10 bases are shared with TRBD2. CDR3 length: 15 amino acids. The germline CDR1 and CDR2 sequences are SGHNT and YENEEA. V shed 2 bases, J shed 8 bases, and the junction held 6 bases outside the gene matches. CDR3 sequence (DNA): TGTGCCAGCAGCTTAACTAGCGGGAATAGGGATGAGCAGTTCTTC. This gives the protein CASSLTSGNRDEQFF. The full variable domain, its missing parts supplied by reference TRBV11-3 and TRBJ2-1, is EAGVVQSPRYKIIEKKQPVAFWCNPISGHNTLYWYLQNLGQGPELLIRYENEEAVDDSQLPKDRFSAERLKGVDSTLKIQPAELGDSAVYLCASSLTSGNRDEQFFGPGTRLTVL.

This clone was counted many times. J is TRBJ1-3 and V is TRBV27; 7 nucleotides align to TRBD1. Germline assignment: CDR1 MNHEY and CDR2 SMNVEV (reference sequence). Germline trimming cut 8 bases from V and 5 bases from J; bases unmatched to any gene: 6. This CDR3 contains 13 residues. In DNA, the CDR3 is TGTGCCAGCGCAACAGGGGTCAGAAACACCATATATTTT. Translating gives CASATGVRNTIYF.

The table lists this clone with a few counts. The chain combines TRBV6-5 with TRBJ1-3; a possible D gene is TRBD1 (5 bases). Trimming stripped 4 bases from V and 6 bases from J, with 16 bases between. Germline V gene lookup returns CDR1 MNHEY and CDR2 SVGAGI. The CDR3 sequence is 15 residues long. The CDR3 sequence is CASSSMARQPNTIYF. The CDR3 nucleotides are TGTGCCAGCAGTTCTATGGCTCGACAGCCAAACACCATATATTTT.

Of note for this clone: At the DNA level, this CDR3 is encoded by other sequences in the same sample as well. This chain links TRBV18 with TRBJ2-5; no clear D gene. There are 13 residues in the CDR3. The germline V gene encodes CDR1 KGHSH and CDR2 LQKENI. Trimming cost V 3 bases and J 2 bases, with 7 bases left between them. CDR3 region: CASSPGRQETQYF. For the CDR3, the DNA is TGTGCCAGCTCACCGGGCAGGCAAGAGACCCAGTACTTC.

This clone was detected only a few times. The V call is TRBV9, the J call TRBJ1-2, with TRBD1 as a possible D gene (5 bases). With 0 bases removed from V and 13 bases from J, the gap between germline ends came to 22 bases. Looked up from germline, CDR1 is SGDLS and CDR2 is YYNGEE. The CDR3 length is 15 residues. The CDR3 sequence: CASSVAWRSAGILTF. CDR3 DNA sequence: TGTGCCAGCAGCGTAGCCTGGCGGTCGGCAGGGATCCTCACCTTC.

The rearrangement uses TRBV5-6 and TRBJ2-1; 10 nucleotides line up with TRBD2. Per the germline V gene, CDR1 is SGHDT and CDR2 is YYEEEE. This CDR3 has 16 amino acids. Trimming removed 4 bases from V and 3 bases from J; junction bases left unmatched: 7. Here the CDR3 reads CASSPLVAGGYNEQFF. CDR3 nucleotides: TGTGCCAGCAGCCCCTTAGTAGCGGGGGGCTACAATGAGCAGTTCTTC.

This clone was counted between two and nine times. The genes are TRBV10-3 and TRBJ1-2; possibly TRBD1 for D (6 bases). Germline V lookup: CDR1 ENHRY, CDR2 SYGVKD. The CDR3 spans 14 residues. V lost 4 bases and J 2 bases, leaving 11 bases between the germline ends. The CDR3 region has the DNA TGTGCCATCAGTGTACAGGGAGCGAACTATGGCTACACCTTC. It specifies CAISVQGANYGYTF.

J is TRBJ2-7 and V is TRBV28; D is undetermined. Germline CDR1 reads MDHEN; CDR2 reads SYDVKM. CDR3 size: 11 residues. Trimming shortened V by 6 bases and J by 3 bases, and 6 bases separated the two germline ends. CDR3 residues: CASRTSYEQYF. CDR3 coding DNA: TGTGCCAGCAGGACAAGCTACGAGCAGTACTTC.

This clone came up a few times. DNA of the CDR3: TGTGCCAGCAGTTTCCTTACCGGCGGGGGACAGCCCCAGCATTTT. Translating it yields CASSFLTGGGQPQHF. This sequence joins TRBV28 and TRBJ1-5; possibly TRBD1 for D (5 bases). Trimming shortened V by 3 bases and J by 7 bases, and 16 bases separated the two germline ends. CDR1 MDHEN and CDR2 SYDVKM come from the germline V gene. This CDR3 has 15 residues.

This clone was seen a handful of times. The CDR3 DNA reads as TGTGCCAGCGCCCCCCGGGTCGATCAGCCCCAGCATTTT. Its protein product is CASAPRVDQPQHF. The chain combines TRBV6-1 with TRBJ1-5; D is unresolved. The CDR3 is 13 amino acids. V lost 8 bases, J lost 5 bases, and 13 bases lay in between. Per the germline V gene, CDR1 is MNHNS and CDR2 is SASEGT.

This clone was counted a few times. V gene TRBV2 combines with J gene TRBJ1-3; D remains unclear. Germline-derived CDR1 and CDR2 are SNHLY and FYNNEI. The germline V and J ends were trimmed by 3 bases and 8 bases, with 11 bases remaining between them. CDR3 length equals 13 residues. The CDR3 protein is CASSDWDSDTIYF. CDR3 coding DNA: TGTGCCAGCAGTGACTGGGATAGTGACACCATATATTTT.